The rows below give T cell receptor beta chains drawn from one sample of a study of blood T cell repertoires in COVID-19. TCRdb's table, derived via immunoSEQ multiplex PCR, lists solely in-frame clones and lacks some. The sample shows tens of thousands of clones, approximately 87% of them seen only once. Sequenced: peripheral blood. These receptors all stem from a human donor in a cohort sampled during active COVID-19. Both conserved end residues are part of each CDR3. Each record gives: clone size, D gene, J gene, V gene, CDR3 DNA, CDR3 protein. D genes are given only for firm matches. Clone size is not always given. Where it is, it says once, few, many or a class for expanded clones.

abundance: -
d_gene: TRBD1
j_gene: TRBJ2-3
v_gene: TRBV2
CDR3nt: TGTGCCAGCAGTGAAACCCGTACCGGAACAGGGGTTCCCACAGATACGCAGTATTTT
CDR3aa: CASSETRTGTGVPTDTQYF

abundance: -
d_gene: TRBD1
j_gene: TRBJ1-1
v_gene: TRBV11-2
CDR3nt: TGTGCCAGCAGCCGATGGACAGGGGCTACGAACACTGAAGCTTTCTTT
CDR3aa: CASSRWTGATNTEAFF

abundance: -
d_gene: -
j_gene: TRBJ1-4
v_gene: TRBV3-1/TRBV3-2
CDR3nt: TGTGCCAGCAGCCCAAGGGGTGCAACTAATGAAAAACTGTTTTTT
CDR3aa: CASSPRGATNEKLFF

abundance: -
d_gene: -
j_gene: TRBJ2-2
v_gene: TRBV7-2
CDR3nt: TGTGCCAGCAGCTTAGCCGGGACTCGCTCCACCGGGGAGCTGTTTTTT
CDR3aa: CASSLAGTRSTGELFF

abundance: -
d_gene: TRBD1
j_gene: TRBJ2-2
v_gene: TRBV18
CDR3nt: TGTGCCAGCTCACCAAATCACAGGGGGCTTAGGAACACCGGGGAGCTGTTTTTT
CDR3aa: CASSPNHRGLRNTGELFF

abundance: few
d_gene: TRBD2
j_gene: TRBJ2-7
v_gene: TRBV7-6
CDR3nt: TGTGCCAGCAGCAAAACAACTAGCGGGTCGAGCTCCTACGAGCAGTACTTC
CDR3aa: CASSKTTSGSSSYEQYF

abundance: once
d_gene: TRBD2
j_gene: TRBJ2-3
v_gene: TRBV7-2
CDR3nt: TGTGCCAGCAGCGGAGAAGCGGGAATCACAGATACGCAGTATTTT
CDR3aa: CASSGEAGITDTQYF

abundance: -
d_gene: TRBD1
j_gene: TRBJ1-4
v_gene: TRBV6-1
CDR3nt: TGTGCCAGCAGTGAAGGGAGGGGGACAGGGACTGAAAAACTGTTTTTT
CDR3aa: CASSEGRGTGTEKLFF

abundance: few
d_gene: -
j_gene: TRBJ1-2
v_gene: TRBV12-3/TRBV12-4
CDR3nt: TGTGCCAGCAGTTCGACAGGAAACTATGGCTACACCTTC
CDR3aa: CASSSTGNYGYTF

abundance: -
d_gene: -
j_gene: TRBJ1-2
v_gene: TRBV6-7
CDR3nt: TGTGCCAGCAGTTACTCGAATCGGGGGACTAACTATGGCTACACCTTC
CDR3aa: CASSYSNRGTNYGYTF

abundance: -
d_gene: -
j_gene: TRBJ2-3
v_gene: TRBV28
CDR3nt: TGTGCCAGCAGTTTTTCGGGGGAAAGCACAGATACGCAGTATTTT
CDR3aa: CASSFSGESTDTQYF

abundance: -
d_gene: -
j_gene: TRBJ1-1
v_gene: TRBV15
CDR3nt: TGTGCCACCAGCAGAAGGGGACAAAACACTGAAGCTTTCTTT
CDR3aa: CATSRRGQNTEAFF

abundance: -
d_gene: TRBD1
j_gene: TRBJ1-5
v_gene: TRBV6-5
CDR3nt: TGTGCCAGCACGGGCAGGGGGCTCGGTCAGCCCCAGCATTTT
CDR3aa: CASTGRGLGQPQHF

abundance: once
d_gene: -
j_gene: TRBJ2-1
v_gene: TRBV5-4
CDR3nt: TGTGCCAGCAGCTTGTCGCAGGTCCGCGCCAATGAGCAGTTCTTC
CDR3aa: CASSLSQVRANEQFF

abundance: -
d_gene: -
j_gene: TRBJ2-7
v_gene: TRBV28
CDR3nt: TGTGCCAGCCGACACAGCCACGAGCAGTACTTC
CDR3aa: CASRHSHEQYF

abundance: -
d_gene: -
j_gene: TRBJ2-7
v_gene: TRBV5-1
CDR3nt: TGCGCCAGCAGCCTGCAGGGGCAAAGCTCCTACGAGCAGTACTTC
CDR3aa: CASSLQGQSSYEQYF

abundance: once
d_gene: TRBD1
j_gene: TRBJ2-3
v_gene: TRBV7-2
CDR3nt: TGTGCCAGCAGCCGGGACAGGGGGGATACGCAGTATTTT
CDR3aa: CASSRDRGDTQYF

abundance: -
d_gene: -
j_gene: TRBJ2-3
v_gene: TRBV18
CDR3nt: TGTGCCAGCTCACCAGAGGGCACCCCCCGAGATACGCAGTATTTT
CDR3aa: CASSPEGTPRDTQYF

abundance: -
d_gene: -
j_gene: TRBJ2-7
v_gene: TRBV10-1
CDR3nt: TGCGCCAGCAGCGGGGGACTTAACTACGAGCAGTACTTC
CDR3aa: CASSGGLNYEQYF

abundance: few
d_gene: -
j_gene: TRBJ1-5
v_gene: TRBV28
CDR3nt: TGTGCCAGCGAGGGAATGTCAAATCAGCCCCAGCATTTT
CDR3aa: CASEGMSNQPQHF

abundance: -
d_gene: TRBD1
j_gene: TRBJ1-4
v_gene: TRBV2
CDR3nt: TGTGCCAGCAGAGCCGGACAGGGTGCCGGGGAAAAACTGTTTTTT
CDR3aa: CASRAGQGAGEKLFF

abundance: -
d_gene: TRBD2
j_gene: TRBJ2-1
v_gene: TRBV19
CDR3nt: TGTGCCAGTACTAGCGGTTTCTCCTACAATGAGCAGTTCTTC
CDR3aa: CASTSGFSYNEQFF

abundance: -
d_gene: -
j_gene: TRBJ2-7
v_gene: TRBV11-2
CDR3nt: TGTGCCAGCAGCTCACCACAGGGGACTGCGGTCTACGAGCAGTACTTC
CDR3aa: CASSSPQGTAVYEQYF

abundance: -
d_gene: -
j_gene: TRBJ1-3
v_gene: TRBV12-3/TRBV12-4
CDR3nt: TGTGCCAGCAGGCACTCTTCTGGAAACACCATATATTTT
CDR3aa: CASRHSSGNTIYF

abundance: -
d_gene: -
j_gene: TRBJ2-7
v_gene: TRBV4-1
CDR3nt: TGCGCCAGCAGCCAGGAGTCAGGGCTCGAGCAGTACTTC
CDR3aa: CASSQESGLEQYF

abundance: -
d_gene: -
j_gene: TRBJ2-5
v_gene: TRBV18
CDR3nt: TGTGCCAGCTCACCTTTCCGGGAGACCCAGTACTTC
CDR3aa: CASSPFRETQYF